This is a list of T cell receptor beta chains from one sample in a study of STAT5B mutations in CD4+ large granular lymphocyte leukemia. TCRdb keeps only in-frame clones here, not all; method: immunoSEQ multiplex PCR. The table includes thousands of clones, about two thirds detected once. The sample comprised PBMCs. These receptors were collected from a woman aged 70-85 years with CD4+ T-cell large granular lymphocyte leukemia. The CDR3 runs from the conserved cysteine through the conserved F or W. The order of the fields is D gene, J gene, clone size, V gene, CDR3 DNA, CDR3 protein. D genes are given only for firm matches. Clone sizes are given selectively: once, few, many, or a class where the clone is expanded.

D gene: TRBD1
J gene: TRBJ2-5
clone size: -
V gene: TRBV5-6
CDR3 DNA: TGTGCCAGCAGCCCGACAGGGCAAAGGGGAGAGACCCAGTACTTC
CDR3 protein: CASSPTGQRGETQYF

D gene: -
J gene: TRBJ2-7
clone size: -
V gene: TRBV10-3
CDR3 DNA: TGTGCCATAAAAGAACAGGGATGGCTTTCCTACGAGCAGTACTTC
CDR3 protein: CAIKEQGWLSYEQYF

D gene: TRBD1
J gene: TRBJ1-2
clone size: medium-sized
V gene: TRBV5-1
CDR3 DNA: TGCGCCAGCAGCTCCCAACTACAGGGGGCGGTCTATGGCTACACCTTC
CDR3 protein: CASSSQLQGAVYGYTF

D gene: TRBD1
J gene: TRBJ1-4
clone size: -
V gene: TRBV18
CDR3 DNA: TGTGCCAGCTCACGGGGACAGGGTGAAAAACTGTTTTTT
CDR3 protein: CASSRGQGEKLFF

D gene: -
J gene: TRBJ2-6
clone size: -
V gene: TRBV5-4
CDR3 DNA: TGTGCCAGCAGCTTGGGCAACAGGGCCTCTGGGGCCAACGTCCTGACTTTC
CDR3 protein: CASSLGNRASGANVLTF

D gene: -
J gene: TRBJ2-2
clone size: -
V gene: TRBV11-3
CDR3 DNA: TGTGCCAGCAGCCCTCGAACCGGGGAGCTGTTTTTT
CDR3 protein: CASSPRTGELFF

D gene: -
J gene: TRBJ2-3
clone size: -
V gene: TRBV5-6
CDR3 DNA: TGTGCCAGCAGCTTTGGACGTAGCACAGATACGCAGTATTTT
CDR3 protein: CASSFGRSTDTQYF

D gene: -
J gene: TRBJ2-7
clone size: -
V gene: TRBV5-1
CDR3 DNA: TGCGCCAGCAGCTTGGGACACCCCACTGAGCAGTACTTC
CDR3 protein: CASSLGHPTEQYF

D gene: -
J gene: TRBJ1-4
clone size: -
V gene: TRBV28
CDR3 DNA: TGTGCCAGCAGTCCCGGACAGTTTGCAACTAATGAAAAACTGTTTTTT
CDR3 protein: CASSPGQFATNEKLFF

D gene: TRBD2
J gene: TRBJ2-3
clone size: -
V gene: TRBV7-2
CDR3 DNA: TGTGCCAGCAGCTCGCGGGGGGCCCAGACAGATACGCAGTATTTT
CDR3 protein: CASSSRGAQTDTQYF

D gene: -
J gene: TRBJ1-1
clone size: -
V gene: TRBV7-9
CDR3 DNA: TGTGCCAGCAGCTTTACAGAGAACACTGAAGCTTTCTTT
CDR3 protein: CASSFTENTEAFF

D gene: TRBD2
J gene: TRBJ2-1
clone size: -
V gene: TRBV30
CDR3 DNA: TGTGCCTGGAGCCTAGCGGGGGGTCGCGATGAGCAGTTCTTC
CDR3 protein: CAWSLAGGRDEQFF

D gene: -
J gene: TRBJ2-5
clone size: -
V gene: TRBV6-5
CDR3 DNA: TGTGCCAGCAGTCAAGGGACCAAGGGAGAGACCCAGTACTTC
CDR3 protein: CASSQGTKGETQYF

D gene: -
J gene: TRBJ2-7
clone size: -
V gene: TRBV5-1
CDR3 DNA: TGCGCCAGCAGCTTGAAGGGGGGGCCCTACGAGCAGTACTTC
CDR3 protein: CASSLKGGPYEQYF

D gene: -
J gene: TRBJ1-2
clone size: -
V gene: TRBV6-5
CDR3 DNA: TGTGCCAGCAGTTACTCGAAGGGCTATGGCTACACCTTC
CDR3 protein: CASSYSKGYGYTF

D gene: -
J gene: TRBJ2-7
clone size: -
V gene: TRBV5-6
CDR3 DNA: TGTGCCAGCAACCCTTGGGCGGGCCCCTACGAGCAGTACTTC
CDR3 protein: CASNPWAGPYEQYF

D gene: -
J gene: TRBJ1-1
clone size: -
V gene: TRBV19
CDR3 DNA: TGTGCCAGTAGCCAGCCCGAGGGGGGCACTGAAGCTTTCTTT
CDR3 protein: CASSQPEGGTEAFF

D gene: -
J gene: TRBJ1-2
clone size: few
V gene: TRBV7-2
CDR3 DNA: TGTGCCAGCAGCTTAGCAGGCCCCTATGGCTACACCTTC
CDR3 protein: CASSLAGPYGYTF

D gene: -
J gene: TRBJ2-1
clone size: -
V gene: TRBV5-1
CDR3 DNA: TGCGCCAGCAGTCGGGACTCCAGCTCCTACAATGAGCAGTTCTTC
CDR3 protein: CASSRDSSSYNEQFF

D gene: TRBD2
J gene: TRBJ2-7
clone size: -
V gene: TRBV5-1
CDR3 DNA: TGCGCCAGCAGCCTGGGGAGGGTGAACGAGCAGTACTTC
CDR3 protein: CASSLGRVNEQYF

D gene: -
J gene: TRBJ1-1
clone size: -
V gene: TRBV6-5
CDR3 DNA: TGTGCCAGCATTTCGACGGGCGGAAACACTGAAGCTTTCTTT
CDR3 protein: CASISTGGNTEAFF

D gene: -
J gene: TRBJ1-1
clone size: -
V gene: TRBV6-5
CDR3 DNA: TGTGCCAGCAGTCACAACAGGGAAGTCAACACTGAAGCTTTCTTT
CDR3 protein: CASSHNREVNTEAFF

D gene: -
J gene: TRBJ2-6
clone size: once
V gene: TRBV5-1
CDR3 DNA: TGCGCCAGCAGCTTTGAAATTGGCGGCAACGTCCTGACTTTC
CDR3 protein: CASSFEIGGNVLTF

D gene: -
J gene: TRBJ1-1
clone size: -
V gene: TRBV5-1
CDR3 DNA: TGCGCCAGCAGCTTGGTGGCAGCTACTATGAACACTGAAGCTTTCTTT
CDR3 protein: CASSLVAATMNTEAFF

D gene: TRBD1
J gene: TRBJ2-5
clone size: -
V gene: TRBV30
CDR3 DNA: TGTGCCTGGAGGTCAAAGGACAGGGGGCTAGAGACCCAGTACTTC
CDR3 protein: CAWRSKDRGLETQYF

D gene: -
J gene: TRBJ2-7
clone size: once
V gene: TRBV6-1
CDR3 DNA: TGTGCCAGCAGTGCCCCGGCTCGCCCCTACGAGCAGTACTTC
CDR3 protein: CASSAPARPYEQYF

D gene: TRBD1
J gene: TRBJ1-2
clone size: few
V gene: TRBV15
CDR3 DNA: TGTGCCACCAGCAGTGGACAGGGGTACGGCTACACCTTC
CDR3 protein: CATSSGQGYGYTF

D gene: -
J gene: TRBJ2-7
clone size: -
V gene: TRBV5-1
CDR3 DNA: TGCGCCAGCAGCTTGGCAGGGGAGCTCTACGAGCAGTACTTC
CDR3 protein: CASSLAGELYEQYF

D gene: TRBD2
J gene: TRBJ2-1
clone size: -
V gene: TRBV4-1
CDR3 DNA: TGCGCCAGCAGCCAACCTAGGGCTAGCGGGGTCTACAATGAGCAGTTCTTC
CDR3 protein: CASSQPRASGVYNEQFF

D gene: TRBD2
J gene: TRBJ2-5
clone size: -
V gene: TRBV29-1
CDR3 DNA: TGCAGCGTTGTCTTGGGGGGGGAGACCCAGTACTTC
CDR3 protein: CSVVLGGETQYF

D gene: TRBD1
J gene: TRBJ2-2
clone size: -
V gene: TRBV5-1
CDR3 DNA: TGCGCCAGCAGCAAACGGACAGGGACGAACACCGGGGAGCTGTTTTTT
CDR3 protein: CASSKRTGTNTGELFF

D gene: -
J gene: TRBJ1-2
clone size: -
V gene: TRBV28
CDR3 DNA: TGTGCCAGCAGGGAAAACTATGGCTACACCTTC
CDR3 protein: CASRENYGYTF

D gene: -
J gene: TRBJ2-7
clone size: once
V gene: TRBV7-7
CDR3 DNA: TGTGCCAGCAGCTTGAATAGGGACTACGAGCAGTACTTC
CDR3 protein: CASSLNRDYEQYF

D gene: TRBD1
J gene: TRBJ1-1
clone size: -
V gene: TRBV11-1
CDR3 DNA: TGTGCCAGCAGCTTAAACGACAGGGGCGCTGAAGCTTTCTTT
CDR3 protein: CASSLNDRGAEAFF

D gene: -
J gene: TRBJ2-3
clone size: once
V gene: TRBV19
CDR3 DNA: TGTGCCAGTAGTATAGAGGGGCTTCCTTATGATACGCAGTATTTT
CDR3 protein: CASSIEGLPYDTQYF

D gene: -
J gene: TRBJ2-3
clone size: -
V gene: TRBV10-3
CDR3 DNA: TGTGCCATCAGTGAGGGGGACTTCACAGATACGCAGTATTTT
CDR3 protein: CAISEGDFTDTQYF

D gene: TRBD1
J gene: TRBJ2-1
clone size: once
V gene: TRBV5-6
CDR3 DNA: TGTGCCAGCAGCTTGGAAGGGGGCTCCTATGAGCAGTTCTTC
CDR3 protein: CASSLEGGSYEQFF

D gene: -
J gene: TRBJ1-1
clone size: -
V gene: TRBV28
CDR3 DNA: TGTGCCAGCAGGGCCCCAGTGAACACTGAAGCTTTCTTT
CDR3 protein: CASRAPVNTEAFF

D gene: -
J gene: TRBJ2-3
clone size: -
V gene: TRBV27
CDR3 DNA: TGTGCCAGCAGTGCTGACAGAACAGATACGCAGTATTTT
CDR3 protein: CASSADRTDTQYF

D gene: -
J gene: TRBJ2-6
clone size: -
V gene: TRBV27
CDR3 DNA: TGTGCCAGCAGTTTGGTGGGGGCTCTGACCAGCTCTGGGGCCAACGTCCTGACTTTC
CDR3 protein: CASSLVGALTSSGANVLTF

D gene: -
J gene: TRBJ1-6
clone size: few
V gene: TRBV6-5
CDR3 DNA: TGTGCCAGCAGTTACTCCCGGCAGGGCGCGAATTCACCCCTCCACTTT
CDR3 protein: CASSYSRQGANSPLHF

D gene: -
J gene: TRBJ2-5
clone size: -
V gene: TRBV15
CDR3 DNA: TGTGCCACCAGCAGAGGCCCTGAGACCCAGTACTTC
CDR3 protein: CATSRGPETQYF